The sequence of this T cell receptor beta chain was determined in a study of vaccination and CD4 T cells after COVID-19. Study observations and caveats: Spike mono-reactivity marked 304 of 307 vaccine-specific clones in convalescent patients.

Concerning this clonotype: The antigen is not known.

At the Johns Hopkins FTIC core, DNA taken from cultured CD4+ T cells was sequenced by way of the Oncomine TCR Beta short-read assay. TCRdb reprocessed the PCR reads with MiXCR, giving one entry per CDR3 protein. The sample has about 16,000 distinct CDR3 sequences, around 40% seen once; the top ten hold 15% to 20%. Time point of the sample: late sampling 161 to 241 days after vaccination in three convalescent patients. Treatment denoted: approximately nine-day PBMC culture with coronavirus spike peptide pools or control peptides (ViraFEST assay). PBMCs, plated at a few million per well, were grown in the presence of approximately 9.5 IU/ml IL-2 and approximately 10 ug/ml peptide pools. From germline, CDR1 is SGHTA and CDR2 FQGNSA. This CDR3 is 15 amino acids long. With 3 bases removed from V and 7 bases from J, the gap between germline ends came to 19 bases.

Sequencing was performed on CD4+ T cells from blood, cultured in vitro, taken about 7 months after SARS-CoV-2 vaccination. The chain recombines TRBV7-2 with TRBJ2-7, with D possibly being TRBD1 (6 bases). The receptor was derived from a human donor who had recovered from COVID-19. The CDR3 bases are TGTGCCAGCAGCTTGCCGGGACACGGCTTATTGGAGCAGTACTTC. The encoded protein is CASSLPGHGLLEQYF. Using reference TRBV7-2 and TRBJ2-7 for the parts outside the CDR3, the full variable domain is GAGVSQSPSNKVTEKGKDVELRCDPISGHTALYWYRQSLGQGLEFLIYFQGNSAPDKSGLPSDRFSAERTGGSVSTLTIQRTQQEDSAVYLCASSLPGHGLLEQYFGPGTRLTVT.